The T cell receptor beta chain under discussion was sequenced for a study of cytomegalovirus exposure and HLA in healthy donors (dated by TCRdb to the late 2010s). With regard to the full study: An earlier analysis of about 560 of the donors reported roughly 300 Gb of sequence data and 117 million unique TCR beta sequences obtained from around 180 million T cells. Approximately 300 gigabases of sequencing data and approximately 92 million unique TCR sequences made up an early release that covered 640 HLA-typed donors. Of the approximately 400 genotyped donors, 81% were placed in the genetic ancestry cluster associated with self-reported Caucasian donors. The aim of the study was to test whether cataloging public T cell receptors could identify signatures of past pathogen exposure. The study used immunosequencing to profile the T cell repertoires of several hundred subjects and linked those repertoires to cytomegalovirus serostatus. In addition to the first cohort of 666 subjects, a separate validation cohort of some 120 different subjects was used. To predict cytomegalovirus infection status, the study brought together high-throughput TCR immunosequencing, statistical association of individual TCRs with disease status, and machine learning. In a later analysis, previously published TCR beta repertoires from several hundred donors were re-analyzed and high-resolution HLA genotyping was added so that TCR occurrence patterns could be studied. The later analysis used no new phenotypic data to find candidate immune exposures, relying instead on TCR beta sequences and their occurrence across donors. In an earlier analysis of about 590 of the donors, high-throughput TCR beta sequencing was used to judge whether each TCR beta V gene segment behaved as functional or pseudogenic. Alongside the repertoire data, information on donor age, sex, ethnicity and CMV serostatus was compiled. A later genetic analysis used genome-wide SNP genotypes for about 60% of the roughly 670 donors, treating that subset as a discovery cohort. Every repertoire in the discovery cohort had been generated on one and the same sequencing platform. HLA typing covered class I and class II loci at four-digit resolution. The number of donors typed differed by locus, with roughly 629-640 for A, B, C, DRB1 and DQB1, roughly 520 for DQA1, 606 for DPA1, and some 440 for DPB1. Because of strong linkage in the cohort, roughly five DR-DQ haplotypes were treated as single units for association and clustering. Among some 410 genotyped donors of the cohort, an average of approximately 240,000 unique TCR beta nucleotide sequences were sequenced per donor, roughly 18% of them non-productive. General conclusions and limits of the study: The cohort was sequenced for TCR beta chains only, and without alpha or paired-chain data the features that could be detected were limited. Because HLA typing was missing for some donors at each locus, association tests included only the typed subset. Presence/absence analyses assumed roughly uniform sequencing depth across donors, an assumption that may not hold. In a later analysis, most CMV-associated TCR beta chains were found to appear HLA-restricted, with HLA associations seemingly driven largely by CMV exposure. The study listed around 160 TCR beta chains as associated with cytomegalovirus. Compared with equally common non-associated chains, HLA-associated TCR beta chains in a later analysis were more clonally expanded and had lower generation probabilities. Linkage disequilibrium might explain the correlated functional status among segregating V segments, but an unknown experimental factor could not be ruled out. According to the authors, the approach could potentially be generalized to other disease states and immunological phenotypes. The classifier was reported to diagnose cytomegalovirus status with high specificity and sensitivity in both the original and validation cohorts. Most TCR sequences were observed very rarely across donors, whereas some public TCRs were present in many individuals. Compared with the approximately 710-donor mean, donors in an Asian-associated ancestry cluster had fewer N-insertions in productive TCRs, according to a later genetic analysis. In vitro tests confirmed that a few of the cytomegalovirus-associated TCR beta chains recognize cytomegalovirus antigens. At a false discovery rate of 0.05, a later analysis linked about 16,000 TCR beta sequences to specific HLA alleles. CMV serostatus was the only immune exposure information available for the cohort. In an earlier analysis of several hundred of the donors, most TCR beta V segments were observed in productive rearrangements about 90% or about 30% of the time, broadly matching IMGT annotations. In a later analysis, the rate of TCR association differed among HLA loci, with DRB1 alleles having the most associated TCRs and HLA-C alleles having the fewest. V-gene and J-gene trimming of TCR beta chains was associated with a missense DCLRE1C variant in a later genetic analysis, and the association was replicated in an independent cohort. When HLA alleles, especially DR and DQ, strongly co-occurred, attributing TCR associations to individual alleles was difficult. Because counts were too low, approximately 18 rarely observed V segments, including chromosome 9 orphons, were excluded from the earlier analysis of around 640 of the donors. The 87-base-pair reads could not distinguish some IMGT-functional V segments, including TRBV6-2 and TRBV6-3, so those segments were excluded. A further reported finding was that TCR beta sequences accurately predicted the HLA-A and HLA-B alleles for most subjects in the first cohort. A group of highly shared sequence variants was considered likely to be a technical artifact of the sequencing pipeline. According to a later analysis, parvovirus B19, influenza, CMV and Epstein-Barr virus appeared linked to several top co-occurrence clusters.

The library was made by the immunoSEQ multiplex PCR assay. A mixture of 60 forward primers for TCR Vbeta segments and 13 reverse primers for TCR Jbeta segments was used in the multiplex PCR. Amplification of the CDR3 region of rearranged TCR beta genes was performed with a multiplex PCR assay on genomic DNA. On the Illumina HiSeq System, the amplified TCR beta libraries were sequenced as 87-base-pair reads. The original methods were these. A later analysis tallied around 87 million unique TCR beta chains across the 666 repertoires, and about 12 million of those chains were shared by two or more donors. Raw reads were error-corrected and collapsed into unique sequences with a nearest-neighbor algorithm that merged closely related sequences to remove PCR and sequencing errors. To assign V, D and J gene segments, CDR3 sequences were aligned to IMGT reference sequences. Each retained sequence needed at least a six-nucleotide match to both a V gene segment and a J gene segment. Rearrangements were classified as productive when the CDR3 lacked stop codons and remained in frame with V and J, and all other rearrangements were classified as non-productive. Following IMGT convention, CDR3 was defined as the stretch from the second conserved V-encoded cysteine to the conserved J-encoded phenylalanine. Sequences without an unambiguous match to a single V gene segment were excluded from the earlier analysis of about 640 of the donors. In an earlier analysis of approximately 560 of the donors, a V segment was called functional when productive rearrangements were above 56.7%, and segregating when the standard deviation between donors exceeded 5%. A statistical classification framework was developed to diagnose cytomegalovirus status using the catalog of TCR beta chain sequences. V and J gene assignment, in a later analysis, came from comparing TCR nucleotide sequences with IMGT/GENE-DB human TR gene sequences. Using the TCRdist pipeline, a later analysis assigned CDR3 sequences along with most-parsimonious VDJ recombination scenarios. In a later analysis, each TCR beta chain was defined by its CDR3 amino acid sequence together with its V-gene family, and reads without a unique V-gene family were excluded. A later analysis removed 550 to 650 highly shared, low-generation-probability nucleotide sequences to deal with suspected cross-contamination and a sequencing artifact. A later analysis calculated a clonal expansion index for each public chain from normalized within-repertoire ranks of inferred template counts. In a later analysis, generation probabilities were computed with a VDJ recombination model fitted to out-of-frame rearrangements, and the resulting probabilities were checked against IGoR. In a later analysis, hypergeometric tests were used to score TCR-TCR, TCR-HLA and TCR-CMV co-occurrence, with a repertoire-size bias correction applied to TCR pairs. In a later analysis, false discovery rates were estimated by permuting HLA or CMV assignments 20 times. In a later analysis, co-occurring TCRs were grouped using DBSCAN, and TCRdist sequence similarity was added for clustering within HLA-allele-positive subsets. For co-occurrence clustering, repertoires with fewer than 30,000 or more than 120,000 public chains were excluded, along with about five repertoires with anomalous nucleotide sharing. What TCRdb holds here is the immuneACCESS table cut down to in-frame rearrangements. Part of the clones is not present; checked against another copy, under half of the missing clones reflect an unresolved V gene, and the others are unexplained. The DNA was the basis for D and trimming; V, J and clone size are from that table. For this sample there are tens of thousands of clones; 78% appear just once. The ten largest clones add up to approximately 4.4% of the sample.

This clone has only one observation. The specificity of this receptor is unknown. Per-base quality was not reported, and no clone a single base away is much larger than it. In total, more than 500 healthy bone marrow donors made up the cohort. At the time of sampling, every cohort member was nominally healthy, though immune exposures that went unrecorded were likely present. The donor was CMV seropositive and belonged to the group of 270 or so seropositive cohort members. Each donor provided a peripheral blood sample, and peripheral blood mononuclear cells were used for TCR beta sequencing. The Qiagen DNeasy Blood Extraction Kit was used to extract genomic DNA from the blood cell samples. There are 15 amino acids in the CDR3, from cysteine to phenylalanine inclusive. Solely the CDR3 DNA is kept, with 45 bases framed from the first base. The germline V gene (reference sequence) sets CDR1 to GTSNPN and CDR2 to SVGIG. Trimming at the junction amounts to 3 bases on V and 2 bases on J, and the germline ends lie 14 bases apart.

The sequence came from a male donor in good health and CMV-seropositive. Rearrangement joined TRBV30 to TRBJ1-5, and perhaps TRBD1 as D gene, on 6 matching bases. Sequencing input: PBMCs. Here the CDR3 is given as CAWRLQGIGNQPQHF. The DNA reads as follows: TGTGCCTGGAGGCTACAGGGTATCGGCAATCAGCCCCAGCATTTT. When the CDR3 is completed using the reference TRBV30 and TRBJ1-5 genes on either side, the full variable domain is SQTIHQWPATLVQPVGSPLSLECTVEGTSNPNLYWYRQAAGRGLQLLFYSVGIGQISSEVPQNLSASRPQDRQFILSSKKLLLSDSGFYLCAWRLQGIGNQPQHFGDGTRLSIL.